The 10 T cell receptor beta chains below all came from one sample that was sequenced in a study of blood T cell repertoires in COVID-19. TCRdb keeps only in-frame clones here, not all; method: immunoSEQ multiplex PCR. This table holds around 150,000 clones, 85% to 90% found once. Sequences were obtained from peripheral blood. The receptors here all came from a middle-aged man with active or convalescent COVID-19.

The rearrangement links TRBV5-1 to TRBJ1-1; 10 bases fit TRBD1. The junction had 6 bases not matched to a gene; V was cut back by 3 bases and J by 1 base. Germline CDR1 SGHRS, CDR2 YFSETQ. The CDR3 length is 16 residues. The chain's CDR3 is CASSSGTGVSNTEAFF. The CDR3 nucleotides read TGCGCCAGCAGCTCCGGGACAGGGGTTTCGAACACTGAAGCTTTCTTT.

As DNA, the CDR3 is TGTGCCAGCAGCCCAGTCCGCCGGGGGTTGCGATTTTCGGGCGAGCAGTACTTC. This codes for CASSPVRRGLRFSGEQYF. The rearrangement uses TRBV11-2 and TRBJ2-7; a weak D match, TRBD2 (6 bases). Between the trimmed V and J ends, which lost 5 bases and 6 bases, there was a span of 29 bases. Germline CDR1 reads SGHAT; CDR2 reads FQNNGV. CDR3 length: 18 amino acids.

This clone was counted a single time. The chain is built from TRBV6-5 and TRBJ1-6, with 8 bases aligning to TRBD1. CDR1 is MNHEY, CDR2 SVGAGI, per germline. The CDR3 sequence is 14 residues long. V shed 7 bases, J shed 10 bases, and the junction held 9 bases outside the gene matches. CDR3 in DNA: TGTGCCAGCATCGGCAGGGGGCGGGTATCACCCCTCCACTTT. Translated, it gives CASIGRGRVSPLHF.

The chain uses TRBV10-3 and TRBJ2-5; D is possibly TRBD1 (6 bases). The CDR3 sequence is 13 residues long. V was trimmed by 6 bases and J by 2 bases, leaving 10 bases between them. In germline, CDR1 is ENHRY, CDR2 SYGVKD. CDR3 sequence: CAIRRQEQETQYF. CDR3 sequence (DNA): TGTGCCATCAGGCGACAGGAACAAGAGACCCAGTACTTC.

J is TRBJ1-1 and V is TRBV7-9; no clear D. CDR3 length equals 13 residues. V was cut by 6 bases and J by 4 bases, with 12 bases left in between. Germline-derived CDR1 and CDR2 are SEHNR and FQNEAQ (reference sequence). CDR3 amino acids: CASSSISGTEAFF. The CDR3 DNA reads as TGTGCCAGCAGTTCCATCTCGGGCACTGAAGCTTTCTTT.

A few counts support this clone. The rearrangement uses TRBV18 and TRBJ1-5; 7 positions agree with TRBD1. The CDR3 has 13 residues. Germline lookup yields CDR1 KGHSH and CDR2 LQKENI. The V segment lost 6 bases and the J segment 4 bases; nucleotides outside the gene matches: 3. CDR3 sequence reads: CASSPGQNQPQHF. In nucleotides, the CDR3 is TGTGCCAGCTCCCCGGGACAGAATCAGCCCCAGCATTTT.

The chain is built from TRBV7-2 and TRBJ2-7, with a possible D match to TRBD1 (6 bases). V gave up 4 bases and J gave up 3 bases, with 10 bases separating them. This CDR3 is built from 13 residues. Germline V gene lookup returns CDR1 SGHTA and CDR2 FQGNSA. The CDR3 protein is CASSSQTGYEQYF. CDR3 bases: TGTGCCAGCAGCTCCCAGACAGGCTACGAGCAGTACTTC.

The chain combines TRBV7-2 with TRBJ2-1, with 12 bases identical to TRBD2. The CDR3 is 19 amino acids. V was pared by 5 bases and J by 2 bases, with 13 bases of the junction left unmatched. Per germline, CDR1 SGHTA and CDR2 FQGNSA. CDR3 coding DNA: TGTGCCAGCAGCCCTTCGTCACTAGCGGGAGGTAGGACCTACAATGAGCAGTTCTTC. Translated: CASSPSSLAGGRTYNEQFF.

CDR3 nucleotides: TGTGCCAGCAGTACGAAGGGGGCGAGGCTAGCGGGGGTCCCTGGTACGCAGTATTTT. Amino acids: CASSTKGARLAGVPGTQYF. This sequence joins TRBV28 and TRBJ2-3, with 10 bases aligning to TRBD2. The CDR3 is made up of 19 amino acids. With V trimmed by 5 bases and J by 8 bases, 22 bases remained unmatched. Germline CDR1 is MDHEN and CDR2 is SYDVKM. Full variable domain (rest looked up from reference TRBV28 and TRBJ2-3): DVKVTQSSRYLVKRTGEKVFLECVQDMDHENMFWYRQDPGLGLRLIYFSYDVKMKEKGDIPEGYSVSREKKERFSLILESASTNQTSMYLCASSTKGARLAGVPGTQYFGPGTRLTVL.

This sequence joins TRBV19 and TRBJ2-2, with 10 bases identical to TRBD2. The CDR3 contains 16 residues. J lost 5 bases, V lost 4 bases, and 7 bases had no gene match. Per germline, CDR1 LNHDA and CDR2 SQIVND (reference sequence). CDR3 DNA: TGTGCCAGTAGTACCCGAGGTAGCGGGAGGACCGGGGAGCTGTTTTTT. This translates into CASSTRGSGRTGELFF.